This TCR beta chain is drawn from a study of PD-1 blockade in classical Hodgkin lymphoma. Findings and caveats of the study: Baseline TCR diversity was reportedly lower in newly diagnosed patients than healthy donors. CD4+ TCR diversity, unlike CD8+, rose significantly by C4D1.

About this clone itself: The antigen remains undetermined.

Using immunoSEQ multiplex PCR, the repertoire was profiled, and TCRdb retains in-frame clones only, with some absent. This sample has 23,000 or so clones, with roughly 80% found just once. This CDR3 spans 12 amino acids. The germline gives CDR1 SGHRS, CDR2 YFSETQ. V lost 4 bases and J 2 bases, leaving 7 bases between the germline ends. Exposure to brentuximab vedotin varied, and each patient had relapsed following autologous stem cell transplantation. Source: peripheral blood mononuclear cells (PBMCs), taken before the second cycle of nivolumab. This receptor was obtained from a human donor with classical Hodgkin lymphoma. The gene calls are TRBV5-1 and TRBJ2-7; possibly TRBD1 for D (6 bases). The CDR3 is CASSPGAYEQYF. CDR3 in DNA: TGCGCCAGCAGCCCAGGGGCCTACGAGCAGTACTTC.